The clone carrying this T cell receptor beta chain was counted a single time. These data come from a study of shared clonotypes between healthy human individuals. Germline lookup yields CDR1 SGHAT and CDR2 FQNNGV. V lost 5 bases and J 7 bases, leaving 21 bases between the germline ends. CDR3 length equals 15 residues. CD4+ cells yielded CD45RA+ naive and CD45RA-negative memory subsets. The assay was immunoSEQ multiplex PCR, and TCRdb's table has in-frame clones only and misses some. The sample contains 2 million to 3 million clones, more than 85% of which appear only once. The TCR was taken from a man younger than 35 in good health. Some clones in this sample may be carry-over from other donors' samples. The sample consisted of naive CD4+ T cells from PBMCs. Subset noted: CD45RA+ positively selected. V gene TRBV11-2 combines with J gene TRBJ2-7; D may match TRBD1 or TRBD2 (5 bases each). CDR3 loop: CASSLRAWGSGEQYF. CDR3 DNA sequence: TGTGCCAGCAGCCTCCGGGCGTGGGGGTCGGGTGAGCAGTACTTC.